Listed below are T cell receptor beta chains from one sample, sequenced in a study of cytomegalovirus exposure and HLA in healthy donors. Generated by immunoSEQ multiplex PCR, the TCRdb table keeps only in-frame clones and is missing some. The sample carries 130,000 to 150,000 clones, around 84% recorded once. Material: PBMCs. These receptors originate from a man between 35 and 55 years old in good health and CMV-seropositive. CDR3s leave out the opening cysteine and the closing phenylalanine or tryptophan. Each record gives: CDR3 protein, V gene, J gene, CDR3 length.

CDR3: ASKRTQNTQY
V: TRBV5-8
J: TRBJ2-3
length: 10

CDR3: ASSHGGGGRGDTQY
V: TRBV5-6
J: TRBJ2-3
length: 14

CDR3: ASRSLGGTDTQY
V: TRBV7-9
J: TRBJ2-3
length: 12

CDR3: ASSRSSGRGLDTQY
V: TRBV7-2
J: TRBJ2-3
length: 14

CDR3: ASSPPIGQMNTEAF
V: TRBV18
J: TRBJ1-1
length: 14

CDR3: ASSLWRELQETQY
V: TRBV7-9
J: TRBJ2-5
length: 13

CDR3: ASSDQAGVRDTQY
V: TRBV6-4
J: TRBJ2-3
length: 13

CDR3: ASSPGDLEGPEQF
V: TRBV11-3
J: TRBJ2-1
length: 13

CDR3: ATRMGLAGDTQY
V: TRBV5-1
J: TRBJ2-3
length: 12

CDR3: ASSLELAARSEQY
V: TRBV7-9
J: TRBJ2-7
length: 13

CDR3: ASSLFGAGGQGRPGEAF
V: TRBV27
J: TRBJ1-1
length: 17

CDR3: ATDGQGLSYEQY
V: TRBV2
J: TRBJ2-7
length: 12

CDR3: SVEEVDRGSYEQY
V: TRBV29-1
J: TRBJ2-7
length: 13

CDR3: ASSQGTAGNTIY
V: TRBV5-1
J: TRBJ1-3
length: 12

CDR3: ASSQARGGREVYNEQF
V: TRBV4-1
J: TRBJ2-1
length: 16

CDR3: ASSLAENSNQPQH
V: TRBV28
J: TRBJ1-5
length: 13

CDR3: SSSLRGSNQPQH
V: TRBV7-9
J: TRBJ1-5
length: 12

CDR3: ASKHGPPGASYEQY
V: TRBV5-1
J: TRBJ2-7
length: 14

CDR3: ASSRDSNQPQH
V: TRBV28
J: TRBJ1-5
length: 11

CDR3: ASSVRKRTDANEQF
V: TRBV9
J: TRBJ2-1
length: 14

CDR3: ASSLGLAGIQETQY
V: TRBV5-4
J: TRBJ2-5
length: 14

CDR3: ASRSSGADRRDEQY
V: TRBV19
J: TRBJ2-7
length: 14

CDR3: ATAMGTQY
V: TRBV2
J: TRBJ2-5
length: 8

CDR3: ASSYVGQGNYEQY
V: TRBV6-6
J: TRBJ2-7
length: 13

CDR3: ASSSLPTEAF
V: TRBV7-2
J: TRBJ1-1
length: 10

CDR3: ASSFYTDEQF
V: TRBV7-2
J: TRBJ2-1
length: 10

CDR3: ASGAGANSPLH
V: TRBV6-1
J: TRBJ1-6
length: 11

CDR3: ASSPRQGRNEKLF
V: TRBV27
J: TRBJ1-4
length: 13

CDR3: ASSLFGGRVTGELF
V: TRBV5-6
J: TRBJ2-2
length: 14

CDR3: ASSPGAGGHLLSGANVLT
V: TRBV19
J: TRBJ2-6
length: 18

CDR3: ASSVQGLFNSPLH
V: TRBV5-1
J: TRBJ1-6
length: 13

CDR3: ASSLIFGDSGANVLT
V: TRBV7-3
J: TRBJ2-6
length: 15

CDR3: ASRAGRAAYNEQF
V: TRBV2
J: TRBJ2-1
length: 13

CDR3: ASRLAGGNEQF
V: TRBV6-5
J: TRBJ2-1
length: 11

CDR3: ASLGLAGVYTGELF
V: TRBV7-2
J: TRBJ2-2
length: 14

CDR3: ASRPQGFTSGELF
V: TRBV5-5
J: TRBJ2-2
length: 13

CDR3: ASRTGETEAF
V: TRBV19
J: TRBJ1-1
length: 10